This T cell receptor beta chain came from a study of blood T cell repertoires in COVID-19. Study in general: Italy, Spain and the United States were the sources of the convalescent and acute COVID-19 samples. Sources were T cells, B-cell-depleted T cells, or PBMCs; the material itself was cDNA or gDNA.

Assay used: immunoSEQ multiplex PCR; TCRdb lists only in-frame clones, some missing. The sample has a few hundred thousand clones, more than 70% seen once. This CDR3 spans 15 amino acids. Germline loops: CDR1 MRHNA, CDR2 SNTAGT. V shed 3 bases and J 5 bases; nucleotides not matched to a gene: 7. In this sample, this clone turned up a few times. The sequence was obtained from a woman aged 50 to 65 with acute or convalescent COVID-19. The sequenced sample consisted of peripheral blood. The V and J genes are TRBV6-4 and TRBJ2-1; 7 bases align to TRBD2. CDR3 region: CASSDNPSGHNEQFF. The CDR3, as DNA: TGTGCCAGCAGTGATAATCCTAGCGGACACAATGAGCAGTTCTTC.